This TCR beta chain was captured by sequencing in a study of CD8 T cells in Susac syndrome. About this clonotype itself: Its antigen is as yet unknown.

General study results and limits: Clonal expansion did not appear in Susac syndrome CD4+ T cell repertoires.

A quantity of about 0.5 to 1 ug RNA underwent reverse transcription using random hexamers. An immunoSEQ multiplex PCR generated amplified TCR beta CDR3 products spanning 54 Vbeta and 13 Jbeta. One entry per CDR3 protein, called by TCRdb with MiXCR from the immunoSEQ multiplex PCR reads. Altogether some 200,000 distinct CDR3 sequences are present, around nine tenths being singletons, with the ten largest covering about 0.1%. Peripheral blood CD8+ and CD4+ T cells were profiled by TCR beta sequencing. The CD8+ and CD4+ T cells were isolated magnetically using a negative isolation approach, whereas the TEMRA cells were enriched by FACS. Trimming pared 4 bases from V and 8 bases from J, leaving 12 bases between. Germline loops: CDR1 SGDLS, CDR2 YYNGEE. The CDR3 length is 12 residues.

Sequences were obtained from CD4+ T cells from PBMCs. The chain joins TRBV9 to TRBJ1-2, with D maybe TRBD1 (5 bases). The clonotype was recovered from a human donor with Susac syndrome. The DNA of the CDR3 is TGTGCCAGCAGCCTAGCAGAGGGGGGCTACACCTTC. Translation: CASSLAEGGYTF.